The 14 T cell receptor beta chains given below trace back to one sample, sequenced in a study of neurological immune-mediated disorders. The sample's time point: longitudinal time-point 3. TCRdb re-analysed the 5' RACE reads in MiXCR, keeping a single row per CDR3 protein. The profile shows some 89,000 distinct CDR3 sequences, about 4% of them singletons. Sequenced material: PBMCs. The receptors shown here come from a woman aged 55-69 years with multiple sclerosis.

This clonotype has a count of ten or more. This chain uses TRBV5-1 with TRBJ1-1; TRBD1 matches 7 bases. This CDR3 spans 15 amino acids. CDR1 SGHRS and CDR2 YFSETQ come from the germline V gene. Trimming took 0 bases from V and 5 from J; bases not matched to a gene: 7. CDR3 DNA: TGCGCCAGCAGCTTGGCGCTTGCAGGGGGGACTGAAGCTTTCTTT. It specifies CASSLALAGGTEAFF. Filled out from reference TRBV5-1 and TRBJ1-1, the complete variable domain reads KAGVTQTPRYLIKTRGQQVTLSCSPISGHRSVSWYQQTPGQGLQFLFEYFSETQRNKGNFPGRFSGRQFSNSRSEMNVSTLELGDSALYLCASSLALAGGTEAFFGQGTRLTVV.

This clonotype came up many times. The gene calls are TRBV5-1 and TRBJ2-3, with D tentatively TRBD2 (6 bases). Germline CDR1 SGHRS, CDR2 YFSETQ. V lost 5 bases to trimming and J lost 3 bases, with 19 bases between them. CDR3 size: 16 residues. CDR3 residues: CASRSGTKGGTDTQYF. For the CDR3, the DNA is TGCGCCAGCAGATCCGGGACGAAGGGAGGAACAGATACGCAGTATTTT.

There are many counts of this clonotype. The CDR3 region has the DNA TGTGCCAGCAGTTACGAGACAGGGGTCCCGGGGGTGCAAGAGACCCAGTACTTC. It is translated as CASSYETGVPGVQETQYF. The chain carries TRBV6-2 or TRBV6-3 and TRBJ2-5; 8 bases are shared with TRBD1. The ends lost 2 bases at V and 2 bases at J; junction bases unmatched: 13. The CDR3 sequence is 18 residues long. Germline loops: CDR1 MNHEY, CDR2 SVGEGT.

This clonotype was recorded at least ten times. The chain employs TRBV5-1 and TRBJ1-1; no clear D gene. This CDR3 has 15 amino acids. Trimming removed 4 bases from V and 1 base from J, with 14 bases in between. Per the germline V gene, CDR1 is SGHRS and CDR2 is YFSETQ. CDR3 DNA: TGCGCCAGCAGCCTGATAAACAGACAGAACACTGAAGCTTTCTTT. Protein sequence: CASSLINRQNTEAFF. The full variable domain, its missing parts supplied by reference TRBV5-1 and TRBJ1-1, is KAGVTQTPRYLIKTRGQQVTLSCSPISGHRSVSWYQQTPGQGLQFLFEYFSETQRNKGNFPGRFSGRQFSNSRSEMNVSTLELGDSALYLCASSLINRQNTEAFFGQGTRLTVV.

This clonotype was observed many times. The rearrangement links TRBV6-4 to TRBJ1-5; no definite D call. In germline, CDR1 is MRHNA, CDR2 SNTAGT. Trimming took off 0 bases at V and 1 base at J, with 10 bases between the two ends. The CDR3 is made up of 16 amino acids. Written as DNA, the CDR3 is TGTGCCAGCAGTGACTCGAGCCGACGGAGCAATCAGCCCCAGCATTTT. As protein: CASSDSSRRSNQPQHF.

Many counts were recorded for this clonotype. The chain recombines TRBV11-2 with TRBJ2-6; D is undetermined. CDR1 and CDR2 from the germline V gene are SGHAT and FQNNGV. Trimming cost V 2 bases and J 0 bases, with 8 bases left between them. This CDR3 is built from 16 residues. The CDR3 spells CASSLWTFSGANVLTF. The CDR3, as DNA: TGTGCCAGCAGCTTATGGACCTTCTCTGGGGCCAACGTCCTGACTTTC.

This clonotype was counted at least ten times. The genes are TRBV5-1 and TRBJ2-3, with TRBD2 matching 11 bases. J lost 4 bases, V lost 4 bases, and 8 bases had no gene match. CDR1 SGHRS and CDR2 YFSETQ come from the germline V gene. The CDR3 extends over 16 amino acids. CDR3 sequence (DNA): TGCGCCAGCAGCCCCCCCGAACTAGCGGGGGCAGATACGCAGTATTTT. Translation: CASSPPELAGADTQYF.

This clonotype was detected many times. This chain connects TRBV5-1 to TRBJ1-2, with 8 nucleotides matching TRBD1. CDR1 SGHRS and CDR2 YFSETQ come from the germline V gene. The ends lost 6 bases at V and 8 bases at J; junction bases unmatched: 9. The CDR3 has 13 residues. Here the CDR3 reads CASNPTGANGYTF. CDR3 bases: TGCGCCAGCAACCCGACAGGGGCCAACGGCTACACCTTC.

On this clonotype itself: A read error may be the cause here, since a much bigger clone is one base away. The chain uses TRBV5-1 and TRBJ2-7; tentative D call: TRBD1 (6 bases). V lost 5 bases, J lost 0 bases, and 12 bases lay in between. Per the germline V gene, CDR1 is SGHRS and CDR2 is YFSETQ. CDR3 length: 14 amino acids. CDR3 sequence reads: CASRSGTSSYEQYF. The CDR3 region has the DNA TGCGCCAGCAGATCCGGGACATCCTCCTACGAGCAGTACTTC.

The chain uses TRBV3-1 and TRBJ2-5; the match to TRBD2 covers 9 bases. J lost 5 bases, V lost 1 base, and 5 bases had no gene match. Germline-derived CDR1 and CDR2 are LGHDT and YNNKEL (reference sequence). The CDR3 contains 15 residues. The DNA for the CDR3 is TGTGCCAGCAGCCAAGCCGGGACTAGCTTGGAGACCCAGTACTTC. It yields the protein CASSQAGTSLETQYF.

This clonotype has only a few counts. The chain recombines TRBV18 with TRBJ2-3; D is ambiguous. From germline, CDR1 is KGHSH and CDR2 LQKENI. The V end was cut by 5 bases, the J end by 0 bases, with 12 bases between. This CDR3 has 15 amino acids. The CDR3 region is CASSNGRKSTDTQYF. CDR3 bases: TGTGCCAGCTCAAACGGACGGAAAAGCACAGATACGCAGTATTTT.

This clonotype has a count of ten or more. DNA for the CDR3: TGCGCCAGCAGTGAGACAGCAACTAATGAAAAACTGTTTTTT. Translation gives CASSETATNEKLFF. J is TRBJ1-4 and V is TRBV5-1; D possibly corresponds to TRBD1 (5 bases). There are 14 residues in the CDR3. Deletions cut 5 bases from V and 0 bases from J, with 8 bases between. Germline CDR1 and CDR2: SGHRS and YFSETQ.

This clonotype showed up many times. J is TRBJ1-5 and V is TRBV9; D unclear. In germline, CDR1 is SGDLS, CDR2 YYNGEE. The V end was cut by 4 bases, the J end by 0 bases, with 5 bases between. There are 13 residues in the CDR3. Here the CDR3 DNA reads TGTGCCAGCAGCCTCCATAGCAATCAGCCCCAGCATTTT. Protein sequence: CASSLHSNQPQHF.

In its sample, this clonotype was seen a few times. This may be a read error: a much more frequent sequence differs by one nucleotide. This likely comes from a read error, as the CDR3 has no conserved phenylalanine or tryptophan at its end. This sequence joins TRBV7-2 and TRBJ2-4, with 7 bases fitting TRBD2. The germline V gene has CDR1 SGHTA and CDR2 FQGNSA. This CDR3 region has 14 residues. V trimming: 6 bases; J trimming: 3 bases; junction bases outside the gene matches: 5. The CDR3 reads CASRERGLKNIQYC. CDR3 sequence (DNA): TGTGCCAGCAGGGAGCGGGGCCTCAAAAACATTCAGTACTGC.